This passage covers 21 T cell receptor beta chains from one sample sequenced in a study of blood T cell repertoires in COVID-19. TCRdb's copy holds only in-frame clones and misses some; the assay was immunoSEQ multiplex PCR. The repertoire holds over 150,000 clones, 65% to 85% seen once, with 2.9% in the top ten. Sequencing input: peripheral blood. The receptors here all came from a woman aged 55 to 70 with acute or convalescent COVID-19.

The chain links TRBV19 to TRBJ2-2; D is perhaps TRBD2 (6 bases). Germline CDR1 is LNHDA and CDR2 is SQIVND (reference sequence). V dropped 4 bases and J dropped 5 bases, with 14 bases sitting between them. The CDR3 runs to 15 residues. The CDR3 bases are TGTGCCAGTAGTACGGGACTCCTGAGGACCGGGGAGCTGTTTTTT. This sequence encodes CASSTGLLRTGELFF.

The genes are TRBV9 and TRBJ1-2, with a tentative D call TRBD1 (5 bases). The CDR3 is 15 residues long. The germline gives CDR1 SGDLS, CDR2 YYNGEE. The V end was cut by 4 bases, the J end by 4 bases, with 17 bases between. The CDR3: CASSPGSGNLYGYTF. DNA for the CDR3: TGTGCCAGCAGCCCAGGGTCAGGGAACCTCTATGGCTACACCTTC.

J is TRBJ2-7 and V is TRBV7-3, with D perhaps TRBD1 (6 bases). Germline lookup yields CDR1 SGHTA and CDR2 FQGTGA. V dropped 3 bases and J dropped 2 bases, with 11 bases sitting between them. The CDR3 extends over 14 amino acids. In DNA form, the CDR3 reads TGTGCCAGCAGCTTGTCAGGGGCTCCCTACGAGCAGTACTTC. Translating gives CASSLSGAPYEQYF.

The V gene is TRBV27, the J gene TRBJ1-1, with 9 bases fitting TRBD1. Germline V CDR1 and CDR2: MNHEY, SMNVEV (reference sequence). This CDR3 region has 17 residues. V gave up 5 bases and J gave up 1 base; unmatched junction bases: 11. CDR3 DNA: TGTGCCAGCAGTAAACTCACAGGGGGCTGGTCGAACACTGAAGCTTTCTTT. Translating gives CASSKLTGGWSNTEAFF.

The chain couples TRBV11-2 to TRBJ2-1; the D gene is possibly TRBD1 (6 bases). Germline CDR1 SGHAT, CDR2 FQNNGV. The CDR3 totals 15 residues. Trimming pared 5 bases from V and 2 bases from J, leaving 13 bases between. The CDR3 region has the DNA TGTGCCAGCAGCCCGGCCGGGACAACCTACAATGAGCAGTTCTTC. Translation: CASSPAGTTYNEQFF.

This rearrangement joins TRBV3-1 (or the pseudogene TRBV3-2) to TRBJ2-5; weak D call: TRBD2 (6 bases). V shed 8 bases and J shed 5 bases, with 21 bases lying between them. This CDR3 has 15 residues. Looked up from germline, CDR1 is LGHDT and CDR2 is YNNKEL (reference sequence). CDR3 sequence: CASFPKQGGEETQYF. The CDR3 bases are TGTGCCAGCTTCCCCAAGCAAGGAGGGGAGGAGACCCAGTACTTC.

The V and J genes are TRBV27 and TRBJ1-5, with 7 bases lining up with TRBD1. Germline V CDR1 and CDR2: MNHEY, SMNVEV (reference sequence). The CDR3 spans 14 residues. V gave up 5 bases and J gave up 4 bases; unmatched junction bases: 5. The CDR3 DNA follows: TGTGCCAGCAGTGACCCGGGACAGAATCAGCCCCAGCATTTT. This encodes CASSDPGQNQPQHF.

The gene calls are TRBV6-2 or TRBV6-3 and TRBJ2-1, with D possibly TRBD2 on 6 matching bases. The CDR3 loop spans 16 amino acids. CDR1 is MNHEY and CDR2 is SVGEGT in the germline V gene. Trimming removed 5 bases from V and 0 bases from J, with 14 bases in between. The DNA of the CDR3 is TGTGCCAGCAGTGCAAGGAGGGTTAGCTCCTACAATGAGCAGTTCTTC. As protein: CASSARRVSSYNEQFF.

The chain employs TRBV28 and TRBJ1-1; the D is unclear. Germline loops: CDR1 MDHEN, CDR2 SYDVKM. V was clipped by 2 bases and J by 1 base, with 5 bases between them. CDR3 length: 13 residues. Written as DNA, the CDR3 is TGTGCCAGCAGTTTAAGACAGAACACTGAAGCTTTCTTT. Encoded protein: CASSLRQNTEAFF. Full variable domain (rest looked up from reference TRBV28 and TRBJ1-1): DVKVTQSSRYLVKRTGEKVFLECVQDMDHENMFWYRQDPGLGLRLIYFSYDVKMKEKGDIPEGYSVSREKKERFSLILESASTNQTSMYLCASSLRQNTEAFFGQGTRLTVV.

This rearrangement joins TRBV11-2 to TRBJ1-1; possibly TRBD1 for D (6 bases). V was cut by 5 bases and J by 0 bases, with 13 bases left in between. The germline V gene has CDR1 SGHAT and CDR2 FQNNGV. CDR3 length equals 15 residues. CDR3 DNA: TGTGCCAGCAGCAACCTGGACAGAATGAACACTGAAGCTTTCTTT. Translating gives CASSNLDRMNTEAFF.

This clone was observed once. The CDR3 region has the DNA TGTGCTAGTGGTTTGGCCGTTAGCCCCACAGATACGCAGTATTTT. Translated: CASGLAVSPTDTQYF. The chain links TRBV12-5 to TRBJ2-3; D is unresolved. There are 15 residues in the CDR3. The V gene lost 1 base and the J gene lost 2 bases, with 10 bases spanning the gap. Germline assignment: CDR1 LGHNT and CDR2 FRNRAP.

CDR3 in amino acids: CASSSPGGAETQYF. DNA of the CDR3: TGCGCCAGCAGCTCCCCAGGGGGCGCGGAGACCCAGTACTTC. The V and J genes are TRBV5-1 and TRBJ2-5; 8 bases fit TRBD1. The CDR3 spans 14 residues. V lost 3 bases to trimming and J lost 5 bases; unmatched junction nucleotides: 6. Germline V gene sequence: CDR1 SGHRS, CDR2 YFSETQ.

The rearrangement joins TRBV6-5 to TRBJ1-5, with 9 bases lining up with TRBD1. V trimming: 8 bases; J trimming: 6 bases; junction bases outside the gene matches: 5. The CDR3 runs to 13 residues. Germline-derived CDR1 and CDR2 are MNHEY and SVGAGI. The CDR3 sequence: CASSQGASQPQHF. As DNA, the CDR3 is TGTGCCAGCTCACAGGGGGCGTCTCAGCCCCAGCATTTT.

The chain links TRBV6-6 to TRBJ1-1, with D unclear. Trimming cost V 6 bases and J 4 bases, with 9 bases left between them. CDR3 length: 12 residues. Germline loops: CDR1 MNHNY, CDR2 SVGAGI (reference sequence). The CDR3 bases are TGTGCCAGCAGCCGGGGTGCCACTGAAGCTTTCTTT. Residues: CASSRGATEAFF.

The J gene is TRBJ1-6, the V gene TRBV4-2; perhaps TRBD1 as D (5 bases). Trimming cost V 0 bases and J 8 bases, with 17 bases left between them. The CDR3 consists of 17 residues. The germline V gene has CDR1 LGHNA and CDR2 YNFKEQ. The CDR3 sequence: CASSQDREKRGYSPLHF. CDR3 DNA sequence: TGTGCCAGCAGCCAAGATAGAGAGAAAAGGGGTTATTCACCCCTCCACTTT.

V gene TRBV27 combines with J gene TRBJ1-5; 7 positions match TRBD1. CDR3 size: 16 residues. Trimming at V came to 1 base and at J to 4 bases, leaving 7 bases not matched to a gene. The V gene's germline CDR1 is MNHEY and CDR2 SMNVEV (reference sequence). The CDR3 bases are TGTGCCAGCAGTTTATACTCCGGGACAGTTAATCAGCCCCAGCATTTT. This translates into CASSLYSGTVNQPQHF.

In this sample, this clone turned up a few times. CDR3 coding DNA: TGCGCCAGCAGCTTGGTCGGGGGACAGGGGGTTCCCTACGAGCAGTACTTC. Translating gives CASSLVGGQGVPYEQYF. This chain uses TRBV5-1 with TRBJ2-7; TRBD1 agrees at 11 bases. CDR3 size: 17 residues. Germline V CDR1 and CDR2: SGHRS, YFSETQ. The V and J ends lost 0 bases and 2 bases, in that order; junction bases with no gene match: 7. The full variable domain, with the rest looked up from reference TRBV5-1 and TRBJ2-7, is KAGVTQTPRYLIKTRGQQVTLSCSPISGHRSVSWYQQTPGQGLQFLFEYFSETQRNKGNFPGRFSGRQFSNSRSEMNVSTLELGDSALYLCASSLVGGQGVPYEQYFGPGTRLTVT.

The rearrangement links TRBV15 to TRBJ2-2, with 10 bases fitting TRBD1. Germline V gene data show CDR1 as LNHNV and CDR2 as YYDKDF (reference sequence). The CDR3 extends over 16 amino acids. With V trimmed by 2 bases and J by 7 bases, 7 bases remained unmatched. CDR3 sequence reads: CATSRRQGAYIGELFF. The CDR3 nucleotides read TGTGCCACCAGCAGAAGACAGGGGGCATATATCGGGGAGCTGTTTTTT.

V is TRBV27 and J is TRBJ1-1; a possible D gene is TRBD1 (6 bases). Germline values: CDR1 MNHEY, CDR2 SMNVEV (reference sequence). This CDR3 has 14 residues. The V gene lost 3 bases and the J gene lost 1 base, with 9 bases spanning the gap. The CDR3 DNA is TGTGCCAGCAGTTTTACAGGGCCGAACACTGAAGCTTTCTTT. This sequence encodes CASSFTGPNTEAFF.

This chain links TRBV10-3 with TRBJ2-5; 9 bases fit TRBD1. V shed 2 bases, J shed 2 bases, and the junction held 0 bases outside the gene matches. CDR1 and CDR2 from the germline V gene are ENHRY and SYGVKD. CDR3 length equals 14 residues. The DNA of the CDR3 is TGTGCCATCAGTGAGGGACAGGGGCAAGAGACCCAGTACTTC. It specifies CAISEGQGQETQYF.

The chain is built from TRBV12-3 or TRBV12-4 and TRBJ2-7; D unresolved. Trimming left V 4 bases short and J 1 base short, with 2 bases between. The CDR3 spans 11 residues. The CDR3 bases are TGTGCCAGCAGTTCTTCCTACGAGCAGTACTTC. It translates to CASSSSYEQYF.